Each of the 22 T cell receptor beta chains below was sequenced from the same sample in a study of early T cells in non-severe SARS-CoV-2 infection (dated by TCRdb to the early 2020s). Libraries came from 5' RACE. The reads were generated on a NextSeq 500. The public reads were run again by TCRdb, first through fastp at Q25 and then through MiXCR, and only productive beta chains were kept. CDR3 protein duplicates are merged, each entry listing the most common genes and DNA. Here the sample has tens of thousands of distinct CDR3 sequences; more than 8.5% occur a single time. The ten largest clones represent about 16% of the sample. This sample comprised whole blood, obtained at baseline. The receptor set was obtained from an adult who was a healthcare worker with PCR-confirmed SARS-CoV-2 infection or an uninfected control (not recorded which).

This clonotype was observed a handful of times. The V gene is TRBV20-1, the J gene TRBJ2-7, with TRBD2 matching over 9 bases. The junction had 12 bases not matched to a gene; V was cut back by 6 bases and J by 6 bases. This CDR3 spans 14 amino acids. The germline V gene encodes CDR1 DFQATT and CDR2 SNEGSKA (reference sequence). The CDR3 sequence is CSASTSGGGGEQYF. Here the CDR3 DNA reads TGCAGTGCGTCGACTAGCGGAGGCGGCGGCGAGCAGTACTTC.

This clonotype occurred a few times. V and J are TRBV20-1 and TRBJ2-2, with D hard to call. The CDR3 length is 13 residues. Per germline, CDR1 DFQATT and CDR2 SNEGSKA (reference sequence). The ends were cut back, 2 bases at V and 1 base at J, with 5 bases in the middle. CDR3 sequence reads: CSARHLNTGELFF. CDR3 nucleotides: TGCAGTGCTAGACACCTGAACACCGGGGAGCTGTTTTTT.

This chain connects TRBV12-3 or TRBV12-4 to TRBJ2-7; tentatively, D is TRBD2 (5 bases). V dropped 7 bases and J dropped 5 bases, with 15 bases sitting between them. The CDR3 has 13 amino acids. Written as DNA, the CDR3 is TGTGCCAGCACAAGAGGGAGTTACCACGAGCAGTACTTC. It is translated as CASTRGSYHEQYF.

At least ten counts were recorded for this clonotype. The chain links TRBV20-1 to TRBJ2-1; no definite D call. The V end lost 4 bases, the J end lost 2 bases, and 12 bases lay between the germline ends. Germline CDR1 reads DFQATT; CDR2 reads SNEGSKA (reference sequence). The CDR3 extends over 14 amino acids. CDR3 nucleotides: TGCAGTGCTATGACTGTAGGTGCCTACAATGAGCAGTTCTTC. Translated, it gives CSAMTVGAYNEQFF.

This clonotype was detected only a few times. V and J are TRBV20-1 and TRBJ2-1; D gene unclear. The CDR3 consists of 15 residues. CDR1 DFQATT and CDR2 SNEGSKA come from the germline V gene (reference sequence). V was shortened by 2 bases and J by 6 bases, with 17 bases between the two germline ends. CDR3 protein: CSARRAVGMGNEQFF. CDR3 DNA: TGCAGTGCTAGAAGGGCAGTTGGGATGGGCAATGAGCAGTTCTTC.

This clonotype was counted at least ten times. J is TRBJ1-5 and V is TRBV12-3 or TRBV12-4; the D gene is possibly TRBD1 (5 bases). V lost 6 bases and J lost 2, with 11 bases in between. There are 14 residues in the CDR3. The CDR3 nucleotides are TGTGCCAGCAGGGAGGGGATCGGCAATCAGCCCCAGCATTTT. Encoded protein: CASREGIGNQPQHF.

This clonotype was found many times. The rearrangement joins TRBV12-3 or TRBV12-4 to TRBJ2-1; 11 nucleotides line up with TRBD2. J was trimmed by 8 bases and V by 5 bases; bases with no gene match: 8. The CDR3 spans 15 residues. The CDR3 reads CASSILAGVKYEQFF. CDR3 nucleotides: TGTGCCAGCAGTATACTAGCGGGAGTTAAGTATGAGCAGTTCTTC.

This clonotype came up a few times. The genes are TRBV29-1 and TRBJ1-1, with no clear D. Between the trimmed V and J ends, which lost 6 bases and 5 bases, there was a span of 10 bases. CDR1 is SQVTM, CDR2 ANQGSEA, per germline. This CDR3 is 11 amino acids long. The CDR3 sequence: CSVFPGTEAFF. The CDR3 DNA reads as TGCAGCGTCTTCCCAGGTACTGAAGCTTTCTTT.

A remark on this clonotype: A clone one base away is much larger, so this may be a read error. The J gene is TRBJ2-1, the V gene TRBV7-9; maybe TRBD2 (6 bases). This CDR3 comprises 16 residues. Trimming cost V 4 bases and J 4 bases, with 17 bases left between them. CDR1 and CDR2 from the germline V gene are SEHNR and FQNEAQ (reference sequence). CDR3 sequence reads: CASSSAAGRIYNEQFF. The CDR3 DNA reads as TGTGCCAGCAGCTCCGCCGCGGGGCGAATATACAATGAGCAGTTCTTC.

The CDR3 spells CSVLTQGIGEKLFF. Written as DNA, the CDR3 is TGCAGCGTGCTAACACAGGGGATTGGTGAAAAACTGTTTTTT. This chain connects TRBV29-1 to TRBJ1-4; 7 bases line up with TRBD1. Germline V gene sequence: CDR1 SQVTM, CDR2 ANQGSEA. This CDR3 region has 14 residues. Unmatched junction bases numbered 11, after V lost 6 bases and J lost 7 bases.

This clonotype was counted between two and nine times. One junction end disagrees with the germline gene, perhaps due to a read error. This sequence joins TRBV20-1 and TRBJ1-1; TRBD1 agrees at 10 bases. Germline values: CDR1 DFQATT, CDR2 SNEGSKA (reference sequence). This CDR3 spans 13 amino acids. The DNA for the CDR3 is TGCAGTGCTACGGACAGGGGGAGGACTGAAGTTTTCTTT. Its protein is CSATDRGRTEVFF.

In its sample, this clonotype was seen a few times. Germline is not matched at one junction end, which may reflect a read error. This chain connects TRBV7-7 to TRBJ2-2; D call uncertain. Germline V gene sequence: CDR1 SSHAT, CDR2 FNYEAQ (reference sequence). This CDR3 is 14 amino acids long. CDR3 protein: CASSSLAPGRELFF. DNA for the CDR3: TGTGCTAGCAGCTCCCTCGCTCCCGGCAGGGAGCTGTTTTTT.

In this sample, this clonotype is medium-sized (0.01 to 0.1%). The DNA of the CDR3 is TGTGCCAGCAGCTTAGCGGGAGGGCCCCGGACAGATACGCAGTATTTT. This gives the protein CASSLAGGPRTDTQYF. The V call is TRBV7-2, the J call TRBJ2-3; TRBD2 matches at 7 bases. The CDR3 has 16 residues. CDR1 and CDR2 from the germline V gene are SGHTA and FQGNSA. Losses at the gene ends were 0 bases for V and 3 bases for J; bases not matched to a gene: 6.

Ten or more counts support this clonotype. The CDR3 region has the DNA TGTGCCAGCAGCTCCGGGAGTAGGGGTTTGGAGACCCAGTACTTC. It codes for CASSSGSRGLETQYF. The V and J genes are TRBV7-2 and TRBJ2-5, with D maybe TRBD2 (6 bases). The CDR3 is made up of 15 amino acids. CDR1 is SGHTA and CDR2 is FQGNSA in the germline V gene. The V end was cut by 4 bases, the J end by 5 bases, with 17 bases between.

A remark on this clonotype: A much larger clonotype is one base distant, so this may be a read error. The V call is TRBV7-2, the J call TRBJ2-3; 8 nucleotides agree with TRBD2. This CDR3 is built from 11 residues. Germline assignment: CDR1 SGHTA and CDR2 FQGNSA. J lost 8 bases, V lost 7 bases, and 2 bases had no gene match. As DNA, the CDR3 is TGTGCCAGCACGGCGGGAGGTACGCAGTATTTT. This sequence encodes CASTAGGTQYF.

In its sample, this clonotype was seen a few times. V gene TRBV12-3 or TRBV12-4 combines with J gene TRBJ1-2, with 7 bases fitting TRBD1. The CDR3 has 15 amino acids. The V gene end was trimmed by 5 bases and the J gene end by 5 bases; junction bases not matched to a gene: 11. For the CDR3, the DNA is TGTGCCAGCAGTCCAACGCGACAGGGAGGATATGGCTACACCTTC. This translates into CASSPTRQGGYGYTF.

The chain combines TRBV5-4 with TRBJ1-2; D is undetermined. Germline V gene lookup returns CDR1 SGHNT and CDR2 YYREEE (reference sequence). V lost 4 bases and J 2 bases, leaving 12 bases between the germline ends. This CDR3 is 14 amino acids long. The CDR3 region is CASSPRGENYGYTF. In nucleotides, the CDR3 is TGTGCCAGCAGCCCCCGGGGAGAGAACTATGGCTACACCTTC.

V gene TRBV20-1 combines with J gene TRBJ2-5; 12 positions agree with TRBD2. The CDR3 has 17 amino acids. The germline V gene has CDR1 DFQATT and CDR2 SNEGSKA (reference sequence). After removal of 0 bases from V and 4 bases from J, the junction contained 9 bases not matched to a gene. DNA for the CDR3: TGCAGTGCTAGAGACCCCCCTCTAGCGGGAGGGGGAGAGACCCAGTACTTC. It codes for CSARDPPLAGGGETQYF.

CDR3 region: CASSPRGVVSYNEQFF. In DNA form, the CDR3 reads TGTGCCAGCAGTCCGAGAGGGGTGGTGTCCTACAATGAGCAGTTCTTC. V usage is TRBV27 and J usage is TRBJ2-1; tentatively, D is TRBD1 or TRBD2 (5 bases each). The CDR3 consists of 16 residues. Trimming took off 5 bases at V and 1 base at J, with 15 bases between the two ends. Germline lookup yields CDR1 MNHEY and CDR2 SMNVEV (reference sequence).

This clonotype came up a few times. The gene calls are TRBV2 and TRBJ2-7, with D unclear. Trimming removed 8 bases from V and 9 bases from J, with 17 bases in between. The CDR3 is 12 residues long. The germline gives CDR1 SNHLY, CDR2 FYNNEI. In nucleotides, the CDR3 is TGTGCCAGCCAAGAGGCGATCAGTCGGCAGTACTTC. Translating it yields CASQEAISRQYF.

The rearrangement links TRBV11-2 to TRBJ2-5; D possibly corresponds to TRBD1 (6 bases). The CDR3 runs to 14 residues. V was clipped by 1 base and J by 5 bases, with 11 bases between them. The V gene's germline CDR1 is SGHAT and CDR2 FQNNGV. CDR3 in DNA: TGTGCCAGCAGCTTAGGAACAGGGTGGGAGACCCAGTACTTC. Translated, it gives CASSLGTGWETQYF.

This clonotype is judged large. This sequence joins TRBV12-3 or TRBV12-4 and TRBJ2-7; no clear D. Trimming cost V 1 base and J 0 bases, with 10 bases left between them. The CDR3 runs to 15 residues. The CDR3 nucleotides are TGTGCCAGCAGTTTAGGTTCTTACCTCTCCTACGAGCAGTACTTC. Translated, it gives CASSLGSYLSYEQYF.